This T cell receptor (beta chain) was obtained from a study of shared clonotypes between healthy human individuals. Study-wide findings and caveats: Of the naive CD4 clonotypes, around 4.9% were shared across several donors.

Among the donors, all were Caucasian adults who lived in Nashville, Tennessee. Profiling relied on immunoSEQ multiplex PCR, and the TCRdb table lists in-frame clones only, not all of them. The table shows around 2.1 million clones, with approximately 95% occurring only once. Germline assignment: CDR1 SNHLY and CDR2 FYNNEI. Trimming removed 0 bases at V and 4 bases at J, with 7 bases between. The CDR3 extends over 14 amino acids. Regarding this clone: Its antigen is currently unknown.

Sequenced material: naive CD4+ T cells sorted from blood. Described subset: CD45RA+ positively selected. This clonotype was obtained from a man aged 18 to 30 in good health. The V gene is TRBV2, the J gene TRBJ1-5; D not certain. The CDR3 region is CASSEATVNQPQHF. The CDR3 bases are TGTGCCAGCAGTGAAGCGACGGTGAATCAGCCCCAGCATTTT.